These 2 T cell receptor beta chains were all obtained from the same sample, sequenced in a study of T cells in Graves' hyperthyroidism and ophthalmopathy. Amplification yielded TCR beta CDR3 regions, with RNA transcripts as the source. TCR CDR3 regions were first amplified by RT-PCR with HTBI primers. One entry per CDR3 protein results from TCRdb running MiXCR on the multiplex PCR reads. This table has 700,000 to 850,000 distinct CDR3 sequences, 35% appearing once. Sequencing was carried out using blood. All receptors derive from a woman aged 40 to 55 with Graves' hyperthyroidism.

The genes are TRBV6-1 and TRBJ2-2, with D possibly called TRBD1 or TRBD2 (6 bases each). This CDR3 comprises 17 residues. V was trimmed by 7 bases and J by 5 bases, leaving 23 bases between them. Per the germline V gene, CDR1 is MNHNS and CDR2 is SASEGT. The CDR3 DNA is TGTGCCAGCATCTCAGTAGGGGGGATTGGAGATACCGGGGAGCTGTTTTTT. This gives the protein CASISVGGIGDTGELFF.

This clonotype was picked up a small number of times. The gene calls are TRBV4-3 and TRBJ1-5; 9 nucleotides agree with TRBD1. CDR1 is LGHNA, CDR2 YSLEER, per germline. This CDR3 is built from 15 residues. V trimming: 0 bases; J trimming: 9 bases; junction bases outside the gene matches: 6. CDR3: CASSQDRTGGRPQHF. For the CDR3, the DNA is TGCGCCAGCAGCCAAGATCGTACAGGGGGCCGGCCCCAGCATTTT.